This TCR beta chain was profiled in a study of blood T cell repertoires in COVID-19. About the study: Sources were T cells, B-cell-depleted T cells, or PBMCs; the material itself was cDNA or gDNA.

This clone was observed a single time. This CDR3 contains 13 residues. The V gene's germline CDR1 is MNHNS and CDR2 SASEGT. The V gene lost 3 bases and the J gene lost 4 bases, with 9 bases spanning the gap. Authors' methods: Amplification of reference gene primers provided the estimated nucleated cell counts. Method: immunoSEQ multiplex PCR; TCRdb's copy keeps in-frame clones and lacks some. The V and J calls and clone size are taken from that table; D and trimming were inferred from the DNA. The sample contains fewer than 50,000 clones, roughly 69% of which appear only once. Sequences were obtained from peripheral blood. The source of this sequence is an elderly man with acute or convalescent COVID-19. This sequence joins TRBV6-1 and TRBJ1-2; tentatively, D is TRBD1 (5 bases). The DNA of the CDR3 is TGTGCCAGCAGTGAGTCAGGGCCCTATGGCTACACCTTC. Amino acid sequence: CASSESGPYGYTF.